The TCR beta chain under discussion was sequenced for a study of blood T cells in healthy people across ages. A sample-barcoded 5' primer and a J-beta primer mix were used in a second PCR of about 7 to 12 cycles. TCRdb reanalysed the 5' RACE reads using MiXCR and keeps one entry per CDR3 protein. The table records roughly 680,000 distinct CDR3 sequences, around 21% of them present only once. CDR3 size: 15 residues. Germline loops: CDR1 ENHRY, CDR2 SYGVKD. J lost 5 bases, V lost 6 bases, and 8 bases had no gene match. This TCR came from a man aged 65-85 years in good health. Sequencing input: blood. This chain connects TRBV10-3 to TRBJ2-5; 11 nucleotides line up with TRBD1. The CDR3 loop is CAISWTGGEVETQYF. Written as DNA, the CDR3 is TGTGCCATCAGCTGGACAGGGGGCGAAGTTGAGACCCAGTACTTC.